Following are 12 T cell receptor beta chains from one sample sequenced in a study of cytomegalovirus exposure and HLA in healthy donors (dated by TCRdb to 2016 to 2017). Receptors were amplified or captured by the immunoSEQ multiplex PCR assay. The multiplex PCR relied on a mix of 60 forward primers for TCR Vbeta segments and 13 reverse primers for TCR Jbeta segments. In TCRdb, the immuneACCESS table is reduced to in-frame sequences with V and J assigned. These tables do not hold every clone; where another copy was compared, an unresolved V gene accounts for under half, and the others remain unexplained. This sample is represented by more than 150,000 clones; 75% to 85% of them were singletons. In total, the top ten clones hold around 2.1% of the sample. Sequenced sample: PBMCs. These receptors originate from a woman aged 18 to 35 in good health and CMV-seropositive.

Of note for this clone: The junction and the germline gene differ at one end; a read error may be behind it. The chain has TRBV7-9 and TRBJ2-6; 8 bases fit TRBD2. Germline V gives CDR1 SEHNR, CDR2 FQNEAQ (reference sequence). CDR3 length: 16 residues. The CDR3 DNA reads as TGTTCCAGCACCCCCTCGGGGGGGCCTGGGGCCAACGTCCTGACTTTC. Its protein product is CSSTPSGGPGANVLTF.

J is TRBJ1-5 and V is TRBV4-3; D is uncertain. The CDR3 has 15 amino acids. Trimming cost V 0 bases and J 1 base, with 7 bases left between them. Germline values: CDR1 LGHNA, CDR2 YSLEER. The CDR3 coding sequence is TGCGCCAGCAGCCAAGATTGGCCGAGCAATCAGCCCCAGCATTTT. This encodes CASSQDWPSNQPQHF.

V and J are TRBV4-2 and TRBJ1-5; D remains unclear. This CDR3 comprises 16 residues. The germline V gene encodes CDR1 LGHNA and CDR2 YNFKEQ. The V and J ends lost 0 bases and 6 bases respectively, with 15 bases between them. The CDR3 is CASSQEGPDKAQPQHF. The CDR3 nucleotides read TGTGCCAGCAGCCAAGAGGGCCCCGACAAGGCTCAGCCCCAGCATTTT.

The J gene is TRBJ1-5, the V gene TRBV7-8; tentatively, D is TRBD1 (5 bases). CDR3 length equals 17 residues. The V gene lost 0 bases and the J gene lost 0 bases, with 12 bases spanning the gap. The germline V gene encodes CDR1 SGHVS and CDR2 FQNEAQ. In DNA form, the CDR3 reads TGTGCCAGCAGCTTAGCCAGAATAGGGGATAGCAATCAGCCCCAGCATTTT. It yields the protein CASSLARIGDSNQPQHF.

This chain joins TRBV1 and TRBJ2-2; TRBD1 reflects the table's D call only, with no check against the DNA. TRBV1 is given as a pseudogene. This CDR3 has 18 residues. The CDR3 protein is CTSSQAPSGGQDRRELFF. The CDR3 region has the DNA TGCACCAGCAGCCAAGCCCCAAGCGGCGGACAGGATAGGAGGGAGCTGTTTTTT.

The CDR3 loop reads CASSPSPTGGNEKLFF. CDR3 in DNA: TGTGCCAGCAGTCCTTCCCCGACAGGGGGTAATGAAAAACTGTTTTTT. The rearrangement joins TRBV6-4 to TRBJ1-4, with 9 bases identical to TRBD1. Losses at the gene ends were 5 bases for V and 4 bases for J; bases not matched to a gene: 8. Germline loops: CDR1 MRHNA, CDR2 SNTAGT. The CDR3 is 16 residues long.

The chain uses TRBV7-9 and TRBJ2-1; no clear D gene. V lost 5 bases and J 3 bases, leaving 14 bases between the germline ends. This CDR3 has 15 amino acids. Germline values: CDR1 SEHNR, CDR2 FQNEAQ (reference sequence). The CDR3 bases are TGTGCCAGCAGCCCGCCGGTAGAAAGCTACAATGAGCAGTTCTTC. It is translated as CASSPPVESYNEQFF.

This rearrangement joins TRBV6-5 to TRBJ2-7; D gene unclear. CDR3 length: 11 amino acids. V was clipped by 6 bases and J by 3 bases, with 6 bases between them. Germline V CDR1 and CDR2: MNHEY, SVGAGI. This chain's CDR3 is CASRSIYEQYF. CDR3 coding DNA: TGTGCCAGCAGATCCATCTACGAGCAGTACTTC.

The chain links TRBV11-3 to TRBJ2-1; D not resolved. Germline lookup yields CDR1 SGHNT and CDR2 YENEEA. This CDR3 comprises 14 residues. V lost 5 bases and J 0 bases, leaving 8 bases between the germline ends. CDR3 in DNA: TGTGCCAGCAGCCAGGTGAGCTCCTACAATGAGCAGTTCTTC. Translation gives CASSQVSSYNEQFF.

This clone was found a few times. The rearrangement joins TRBV5-1 to TRBJ2-4; the match to TRBD2 covers 14 bases. Trimming took 0 bases from V and 2 from J; bases not matched to a gene: 4. Germline values: CDR1 SGHRS, CDR2 YFSETQ. The CDR3 sequence is 18 residues long. CDR3 protein: CASSLGLAGGRTKNIQYF. The CDR3 DNA is TGCGCCAGCAGCTTGGGACTAGCGGGGGGGCGAACCAAAAACATTCAGTACTTC.

The V call is TRBV10-3, the J call TRBJ2-7; 10 bases agree with TRBD2. The germline V gene encodes CDR1 ENHRY and CDR2 SYGVKD. The CDR3 loop spans 14 amino acids. J lost 2 bases, V lost 4 bases, and 2 bases had no gene match. CDR3 loop: CAISVAGGAYEQYV. CDR3 nucleotides: TGTGCCATCAGTGTAGCGGGGGGCGCCTACGAGCAGTACGTC.

This clone was recorded a few times. The rearrangement joins TRBV7-3 to TRBJ2-3, with D possibly being TRBD2 (6 bases). This CDR3 has 15 amino acids. Trimming stripped 5 bases from V and 5 bases from J, with 17 bases between. The germline CDR1 and CDR2 sequences are SGHTA and FQGTGA. CDR3: CASSLSQRRGDTQYF. For the CDR3, the DNA is TGTGCCAGCAGCCTGAGCCAGCGGAGGGGAGATACGCAGTATTTT.